What follows are 24 T cell receptor beta chains derived from one specimen sequenced in a study of technical replicates of blood from a few donors. TCRdb's copy holds only in-frame clones and misses some; the assay was immunoSEQ multiplex PCR. The sample shows roughly 80,000 clones, under 96% of them seen only once. Sequencing input: T cells isolated from PBMCs. All receptors derive from a human donor in good health.

The V and J genes are TRBV5-1 and TRBJ2-5; D ambiguous. CDR1 and CDR2 (germline): SGHRS, YFSETQ. V lost 0 bases to trimming and J lost 1 base, with 7 bases between them. The CDR3 is 14 residues long. The CDR3 region has the DNA TGCGCCAGCAGCTTGGCACTTATCCAAGAGACCCAGTACTTC. Translation: CASSLALIQETQYF.

The chain combines TRBV25-1 with TRBJ2-6; a possible D gene is TRBD1 (6 bases). V shed 4 bases and J shed 2 bases, with 12 bases lying between them. Germline V CDR1 and CDR2: MGHDK, SYGVNS. This CDR3 is 16 amino acids long. CDR3 nucleotides: TGTGCCAGCAGTGGTTTCAAGGGGGCTGGGGCCAACGTCCTGACTTTC. Its translation: CASSGFKGAGANVLTF. Drawing the rest from reference TRBV25-1 and TRBJ2-6, the complete variable domain is EADIYQTPRYLVIGTGKKITLECSQTMGHDKMYWYQQDPGMELHLIHYSYGVNSTEKGDLSSESTVSRIRTEHFPLTLESARPSHTSQYLCASSGFKGAGANVLTFGAGSRLTVL.

The gene calls are TRBV5-1 and TRBJ2-1; 13 bases align to TRBD2. Germline loops: CDR1 SGHRS, CDR2 YFSETQ. The trim removed 3 bases at V and 6 bases at J, leaving 3 bases unmatched. CDR3 length: 15 residues. The CDR3 reads CASSSGTSGINEQFF. The CDR3 DNA reads TGCGCCAGCAGCTCCGGGACTAGCGGGATCAATGAGCAGTTCTTC. The full variable domain, its missing parts supplied by reference TRBV5-1 and TRBJ2-1, is KAGVTQTPRYLIKTRGQQVTLSCSPISGHRSVSWYQQTPGQGLQFLFEYFSETQRNKGNFPGRFSGRQFSNSRSEMNVSTLELGDSALYLCASSSGTSGINEQFFGPGTRLTVL.

This chain connects TRBV4-3 to TRBJ1-5; D unresolved. V was clipped by 0 bases and J by 4 bases, with 13 bases between them. Germline V CDR1 and CDR2: LGHNA, YSLEER. There are 16 residues in the CDR3. The CDR3 region is CASSQDWALPNQPQHF. The CDR3 DNA sequence: TGCGCCAGCAGCCAAGATTGGGCTCTTCCTAATCAGCCCCAGCATTTT.

V is TRBV9 and J is TRBJ1-2, with TRBD1 matching 12 bases. Germline-derived CDR1 and CDR2 are SGDLS and YYNGEE. V trimming: 3 bases; J trimming: 4 bases; junction bases outside the gene matches: 4. The CDR3 covers 15 residues. CDR3 nucleotides: TGTGCCAGCAGCGCCGGGACAGGGGGCTTCTATGGCTACACCTTC. The encoded protein is CASSAGTGGFYGYTF. The full variable domain, rest sourced from reference TRBV9 and TRBJ1-2, is DSGVTQTPKHLITATGQRVTLRCSPRSGDLSVYWYQQSLDQGLQFLIQYYNGEERAKGNILERFSAQQFPDLHSELNLSSLELGDSALYFCASSAGTGGFYGYTFGSGTRLTVV.

The chain couples TRBV6-4 to TRBJ1-1, with D maybe TRBD1 (5 bases). Germline-derived CDR1 and CDR2 are MRHNA and SNTAGT. The CDR3 is 13 amino acids. V lost 3 bases and J 3 bases, leaving 8 bases between the germline ends. As DNA, the CDR3 is TGTGCCAGCAGTGAGGAGGGGTACACTGAAGCTTTCTTT. Translated, it gives CASSEEGYTEAFF.

The chain uses TRBV5-6 and TRBJ1-5; 7 bases are shared with TRBD1. Unmatched junction bases numbered 7, after V lost 2 bases and J lost 8 bases. CDR3 size: 14 residues. Germline loops: CDR1 SGHDT, CDR2 YYEEEE. Here the CDR3 reads CASSFWTGQEPQHF. For the CDR3, the DNA is TGTGCCAGCAGCTTTTGGACAGGCCAGGAGCCCCAGCATTTT. Filled out from reference TRBV5-6 and TRBJ1-5, the complete variable domain reads DAGVTQSPTHLIKTRGQQVTLRCSPKSGHDTVSWYQQALGQGPQFIFQYYEEEERQRGNFPDRFSGHQFPNYSSELNVNALLLGDSALYLCASSFWTGQEPQHFGDGTRLSIL.

The V and J genes are TRBV19 and TRBJ2-2; unclear D gene. Trimming removed 4 bases at V and 0 bases at J, with 9 bases between. The CDR3 has 15 residues. Germline V gene data show CDR1 as LNHDA and CDR2 as SQIVND (reference sequence). DNA for the CDR3: TGTGCCAGTAGTACCACCAGCGCGAACACCGGGGAGCTGTTTTTT. Its translation: CASSTTSANTGELFF.

The chain couples TRBV6-5 to TRBJ2-1; 12 bases line up with TRBD2. The CDR3 consists of 15 residues. Looked up from germline, CDR1 is MNHEY and CDR2 is SVGAGI. V lost 2 bases, J lost 9 bases, and 5 bases stayed unmatched. Here the CDR3 DNA reads TGTGCCAGCAGTTACGGACTAGCGGGATACGTTGAGCAGTTCTTC. It is translated as CASSYGLAGYVEQFF.

The rearrangement links TRBV2 to TRBJ2-7, with 8 nucleotides matching TRBD2. CDR1 and CDR2 from the germline V gene are SNHLY and FYNNEI. This CDR3 comprises 14 residues. The V gene end was trimmed by 6 bases and the J gene end by 4 bases; junction bases not matched to a gene: 8. The CDR3, as DNA: TGTGCCAGCAGGGGGGAACTAGCGGATTACGAGCAGTACTTC. Encoded protein: CASRGELADYEQYF.

This chain uses TRBV11-2 with TRBJ1-2; perhaps TRBD1 as D (6 bases). The germline V gene has CDR1 SGHAT and CDR2 FQNNGV. This CDR3 contains 13 residues. V was clipped by 4 bases and J by 5 bases, with 11 bases between them. The CDR3 protein is CASSSIQGYGYTF. The CDR3 DNA reads TGTGCCAGCAGCTCAATACAGGGTTATGGCTACACCTTC.

The genes are TRBV30 and TRBJ1-4; D not certain. This CDR3 has 16 amino acids. Germline CDR1 reads GTSNPN; CDR2 reads SVGIG (reference sequence). Trimming shortened V by 2 bases and J by 0 bases, and 13 bases separated the two germline ends. The CDR3 is CAWSPSGRATNEKLFF. As DNA, the CDR3 is TGTGCCTGGAGTCCATCGGGGAGGGCAACTAATGAAAAACTGTTTTTT.

The chain is built from TRBV7-9 and TRBJ1-1; D is uncertain. Trimming took off 2 bases at V and 6 bases at J, with 7 bases between the two ends. The CDR3 loop spans 12 amino acids. Germline V gives CDR1 SEHNR, CDR2 FQNEAQ (reference sequence). The CDR3 reads CASSLSGSEAFF. As DNA, the CDR3 is TGTGCCAGCAGCTTAAGCGGTTCTGAAGCTTTCTTT.

This chain connects TRBV9 to TRBJ2-7, with TRBD1 identical over 7 bases. Per germline, CDR1 SGDLS and CDR2 YYNGEE. This CDR3 is built from 13 residues. The V segment lost 7 bases and the J segment 6 bases; nucleotides outside the gene matches: 10. In nucleotides, the CDR3 is TGTGCCAGCGTGATCATACAGGGGCCCGAGCAGTACTTC. Translated, it gives CASVIIQGPEQYF.

The rearrangement uses TRBV5-8 and TRBJ1-2; 8 nucleotides agree with TRBD1. The CDR3 spans 13 residues. CDR1 SGHTS and CDR2 YDEGEE come from the germline V gene. The junction had 12 bases not matched to a gene; V was cut back by 4 bases and J by 13 bases. The CDR3 sequence is CASSRTRQGNPTF. The DNA for the CDR3 is TGTGCCAGCAGCCGGACTAGACAGGGGAATCCCACCTTC. The whole variable domain, remainder taken from reference TRBV5-8 and TRBJ1-2, is EAGVTQSPTHLIKTRGQQATLRCSPISGHTSVYWYQQALGLGLQFLLWYDEGEERNRGNFPPRFSGRQFPNYSSELNVNALELEDSALYLCASSRTRQGNPTFGSGTRLTVV.

The genes are TRBV4-1 and TRBJ2-7; 8 positions match TRBD1. Trimming at V came to 2 bases and at J to 2 bases, leaving 2 bases not matched to a gene. CDR1 MGHRA and CDR2 YSYEKL come from the germline V gene. There are 14 residues in the CDR3. This chain's CDR3 is CASSQLQGAYEQYF. The DNA for the CDR3 is TGCGCCAGCAGCCAATTACAGGGGGCCTACGAGCAGTACTTC.

The chain employs TRBV30 and TRBJ2-7; D call uncertain. The V end was cut by 1 base, the J end by 6 bases, with 10 bases between. Germline lookup yields CDR1 GTSNPN and CDR2 SVGIG (reference sequence). There are 12 residues in the CDR3. CDR3 amino acids: CAWSEAASEQYF. The CDR3 bases are TGTGCCTGGAGTGAAGCCGCAAGCGAGCAGTACTTC.

CDR3 nucleotides: TGTGCCAGCAGAAGGGACAGGGTGAACACTGAAGCTTTCTTT. This encodes CASRRDRVNTEAFF. This chain connects TRBV28 to TRBJ1-1; TRBD1 aligns across 9 bases. This CDR3 has 14 residues. The V gene end was trimmed by 6 bases and the J gene end by 0 bases; junction bases not matched to a gene: 2. Germline V gene lookup returns CDR1 MDHEN and CDR2 SYDVKM.

A single count supports this clone. The chain recombines TRBV19 with TRBJ2-3; 10 nucleotides agree with TRBD2. V was pared by 5 bases and J by 2 bases, with 4 bases of the junction left unmatched. Germline V gene data show CDR1 as LNHDA and CDR2 as SQIVND (reference sequence). This CDR3 is 15 amino acids long. The CDR3 sequence: CASSVTSGDTDTQYF. The CDR3 DNA is TGTGCCAGTAGTGTTACTAGCGGGGACACAGATACGCAGTATTTT.

The V call is TRBV28, the J call TRBJ1-2; TRBD1 matches at 10 bases. Germline CDR1 MDHEN, CDR2 SYDVKM. With 5 bases clipped from V and 2 bases from J, the junction kept 2 bases outside the gene matches. The CDR3 length is 14 residues. CDR3 DNA: TGTGCCAGCAGTCCGGGACAGGGGAACTATGGCTACACCTTC. Protein product: CASSPGQGNYGYTF.

V usage is TRBV28 and J usage is TRBJ1-2; D is undetermined. Germline values: CDR1 MDHEN, CDR2 SYDVKM. Trimming took 7 bases from V and 2 from J, leaving 11 bases between them. The CDR3 has 13 residues. The CDR3 region is CASTATQNYGYTF. The CDR3 DNA reads as TGTGCCAGCACTGCAACCCAGAACTATGGCTACACCTTC.

The chain combines TRBV5-6 with TRBJ2-3; 7 nucleotides agree with TRBD1. This CDR3 comprises 15 residues. Germline trimming cut 0 bases from V and 1 base from J; bases unmatched to any gene: 2. CDR1 and CDR2 (germline): SGHDT, YYEEEE. CDR3 nucleotide sequence: TGTGCCAGCAGCTTGGCCGGGACAGGCACAGATACGCAGTATTTT. Amino acid sequence: CASSLAGTGTDTQYF.

The chain carries TRBV11-2 and TRBJ2-2, with D perhaps matching TRBD2 (6 bases). With 1 base removed from V and 7 bases from J, the gap between germline ends came to 13 bases. CDR1 is SGHAT, CDR2 FQNNGV, per germline. The CDR3 consists of 15 residues. The CDR3 spells CASSLVGGVGGELFF. In DNA, the CDR3 is TGTGCCAGCAGCTTAGTTGGAGGGGTCGGCGGGGAGCTGTTTTTT.

The chain has TRBV2 and TRBJ2-7, with 11 bases identical to TRBD2. The CDR3 has 15 residues. Per germline, CDR1 SNHLY and CDR2 FYNNEI. After removal of 9 bases from V and 6 bases from J, the junction contained 13 bases not matched to a gene. The CDR3 sequence is CARTSGNASPSEQYF. As DNA, the CDR3 is TGTGCCAGGACTAGCGGGAATGCCTCTCCCTCCGAGCAGTACTTC.